The sequence of this TCR beta chain was determined in a study of shared clonotypes between healthy human individuals. Study outcomes and limitations: It was expected that sequencing depth would affect clonotype sharing among donors.

Concerning this clone: Antigen: not known.

The repertoire was sequenced with immunoSEQ multiplex PCR; TCRdb's copy has only in-frame clones and lacks some. The profile shows approximately 2,000,000 clones, around 93% of them singletons. The sample comprised naive CD4+ T cells from PBMCs. Subset here: CD45RA+ positively selected. This TCR derives from a man between 18 and 29 years old in good health. Some clones in this sample may be carry-over from other donors' samples.

CDR3 protein: CAISGFDIYEQYF. For the CDR3, the DNA is TGTGCCATCAGTGGGTTCGATATCTACGAGCAGTACTTC. The chain links TRBV10-3 to TRBJ2-7; the D is unclear. Per germline, CDR1 ENHRY and CDR2 SYGVKD. V was clipped by 4 bases and J by 3 bases, with 10 bases between them. The CDR3 has 13 amino acids.